Presented here are 19 T cell receptor beta chains from one specimen sequenced in a study of human T cells and chemical hapten exposure. TCRdb used MiXCR to reprocess the RACE reads, holding one entry per CDR3 protein. Of just over 95,000 distinct CDR3 sequences in the sample, 27% were seen once. The time point denotes: patch test 3, about 24 weeks after DPC sensitization. Treatment described: therapeutic diphenylcyclopropenone sensitization with weekly scalp DPC. Here the sequenced sample was whole blood, taken in connection with sensitization to the hapten diphenylcyclopropenone (DPC). These TCRs come from a man between 40 and 49 years old with alopecia areata. Some clones in this sample may be carry-over from other donors' samples.

Only a few counts were recorded for this clonotype. V is TRBV7-6 and J is TRBJ1-1; unclear D gene. With 1 base removed from V and 4 bases from J, the gap between germline ends came to 10 bases. Per the germline V gene, CDR1 is SGHVS and CDR2 is FNYEAQ. The CDR3 totals 14 residues. The CDR3 DNA reads as TGTGCCAGCAGCTTAGGAGGGTTCGGCACTGAAGCTTTCTTT. It yields the protein CASSLGGFGTEAFF.

J is TRBJ2-2 and V is TRBV12-3 or TRBV12-4, with no clear D. This CDR3 comprises 13 residues. The V gene lost 8 bases and the J gene lost 0 bases, with 7 bases spanning the gap. The CDR3 DNA follows: TGTGCCAGCGGGTATCCGAACACCGGGGAGCTGTTTTTT. Protein: CASGYPNTGELFF.

This clonotype was counted a few times. The V call is TRBV20-1, the J call TRBJ2-3; 9 bases map to TRBD2. With 3 bases clipped from V and 3 bases from J, the junction kept 10 bases outside the gene matches. There are 16 residues in the CDR3. CDR1 is DFQATT and CDR2 is SNEGSKA in the germline V gene (reference sequence). The CDR3, as DNA: TGCAGTGCTAGGATTAGCGGGAGTCCCCCGACAGATACGCAGTATTTT. Translation gives CSARISGSPPTDTQYF.

The rearrangement links TRBV28 to TRBJ1-6; 7 nucleotides match TRBD1. V shed 2 bases and J 8 bases; nucleotides not matched to a gene: 15. Looked up from germline, CDR1 is MDHEN and CDR2 is SYDVKM. CDR3 length: 18 residues. CDR3 region: CASSLPQGGQGIYSPLHF. DNA of the CDR3: TGTGCCAGCAGTTTACCCCAGGGGGGGCAGGGGATATATTCACCCCTCCACTTT. The complete variable domain, with remaining parts taken from reference TRBV28 and TRBJ1-6, reads DVKVTQSSRYLVKRTGEKVFLECVQDMDHENMFWYRQDPGLGLRLIYFSYDVKMKEKGDIPEGYSVSREKKERFSLILESASTNQTSMYLCASSLPQGGQGIYSPLHFGNGTRLTVT.

Worth noting for this clonotype: The final CDR3 position lacks the conserved phenylalanine or tryptophan, pointing to a likely read error. J is TRBJ1-1 and V is TRBV13; D unclear. Germline CDR1 reads PRHDT; CDR2 reads FYEKMQ (reference sequence). This CDR3 contains 15 residues. V was pared by 2 bases and J by 1 base, with 11 bases between. The CDR3 DNA reads TGTGCCAGCAGCTTAAAAGGTAGGCAGAACACTGAAGCTTTCTCT. Amino acids: CASSLKGRQNTEAFS.

In its sample, this clonotype was seen a few times. The chain carries TRBV7-9 and TRBJ2-3; no reliable D call. This CDR3 has 13 residues. CDR1 and CDR2 (germline): SEHNR, FQNEAQ (reference sequence). V lost 2 bases and J 5 bases, leaving 8 bases between the germline ends. The CDR3 here is CASSLQERDTQYF. CDR3 in DNA: TGTGCCAGCAGCTTACAAGAGCGAGATACGCAGTATTTT. The entire variable domain, with the rest obtained from reference TRBV7-9 and TRBJ2-3, is as follows: DTGVSQNPRHKITKRGQNVTFRCDPISEHNRLYWYRQTLGQGPEFLTYFQNEAQLEKSRLLSDRFSAERPKGSFSTLEIQRTEQGDSAMYLCASSLQERDTQYFGPGTRLTVL.

V usage is TRBV9 and J usage is TRBJ1-5, with D possibly matching TRBD1 (6 bases). Trimming stripped 4 bases from V and 4 bases from J, with 12 bases between. Germline V lookup: CDR1 SGDLS, CDR2 YYNGEE. The CDR3 totals 14 residues. For the CDR3, the DNA is TGTGCCAGCAGCCCACAAGGGGGAAATCAGCCCCAGCATTTT. This encodes CASSPQGGNQPQHF.

Only a few counts were recorded for this clonotype. J is TRBJ1-5 and V is TRBV13, with D possibly TRBD1 on 6 matching bases. V gave up 2 bases and J gave up 1 base, with 9 bases separating them. CDR1 is PRHDT, CDR2 FYEKMQ, per germline (reference sequence). The CDR3 has 15 amino acids. The chain's CDR3 is CASSLRRGSNQPQHF. CDR3 nucleotides: TGTGCCAGCAGCTTAAGAAGGGGGAGCAATCAGCCCCAGCATTTT.

This rearrangement joins TRBV6-6 to TRBJ2-5; no reliable D call. V was shortened by 4 bases and J by 2 bases, with 11 bases between the two germline ends. The CDR3 spans 14 residues. Per germline, CDR1 MNHNY and CDR2 SVGAGI (reference sequence). The CDR3 protein is CASSSTGNQETQYF. CDR3 DNA sequence: TGTGCCAGCAGTTCCACCGGAAATCAAGAGACCCAGTACTTC.

This clonotype was found a few times. This sequence joins TRBV20-1 and TRBJ2-7; D uncertain. The ends were cut back, 3 bases at V and 2 bases at J, with 14 bases in the middle. The CDR3 loop spans 14 amino acids. The germline gives CDR1 DFQATT, CDR2 SNEGSKA (reference sequence). The chain's CDR3 is CSASRLEDAYEQYF. CDR3 in DNA: TGCAGTGCTAGTAGGCTCGAGGACGCCTACGAGCAGTACTTC.

The J gene is TRBJ2-3, the V gene TRBV7-9; a weak D match, TRBD2 (5 bases). The CDR3 extends over 19 amino acids. Trimming took off 5 bases at V and 0 bases at J, with 24 bases between the two ends. In germline, CDR1 is SEHNR, CDR2 FQNEAQ (reference sequence). The CDR3 DNA reads as TGTGCCAGCAGCCTTCTCCTTCAGAGCGGTCCAAGGAGCACAGATACGCAGTATTTT. Translation: CASSLLLQSGPRSTDTQYF.

This clonotype was counted at least ten times. The chain combines TRBV27 with TRBJ1-1, with D perhaps TRBD1 (6 bases). The CDR3 sequence is 11 residues long. Trimming took 11 bases from V and 5 from J, leaving 12 bases between them. Germline V gives CDR1 MNHEY, CDR2 SMNVEV (reference sequence). This chain's CDR3 is CASKRGTEAFF. CDR3 bases: TGTGCCTCCAAGAGGGGGACTGAAGCTTTCTTT.

The chain has TRBV28 and TRBJ1-1; TRBD1 aligns across 7 bases. With V trimmed by 1 base and J by 0 bases, 5 bases remained unmatched. This CDR3 region has 16 residues. In germline, CDR1 is MDHEN, CDR2 SYDVKM. The CDR3 reads CASSLLGGPVNTEAFF. The CDR3 DNA reads TGTGCCAGCAGTTTATTAGGGGGCCCGGTGAACACTGAAGCTTTCTTT.

This chain uses TRBV5-4 with TRBJ2-3, with 11 bases that match TRBD2. J lost 2 bases, V lost 5 bases, and 1 base had no gene match. This CDR3 has 14 amino acids. CDR1 and CDR2 (germline): SGHNT, YYREEE (reference sequence). The CDR3 sequence: CASRLAGDTDTQYF. The CDR3 coding sequence is TGTGCCAGCAGACTAGCGGGAGACACAGATACGCAGTATTTT.

This chain connects TRBV6-2 or TRBV6-3 to TRBJ2-3, with D possibly TRBD1 on 5 matching bases. Germline lookup yields CDR1 MNHEY and CDR2 SVGEGT. Deletions cut 5 bases from V and 1 base from J, with 10 bases between. The CDR3 is made up of 14 amino acids. Written as DNA, the CDR3 is TGTGCCAGCAGTACAGGCCAGGGCACAGATACGCAGTATTTT. Protein product: CASSTGQGTDTQYF.

This sequence joins TRBV4-1 and TRBJ1-1, with 8 bases matching TRBD1. With 1 base clipped from V and 2 bases from J, the junction kept 3 bases outside the gene matches. Germline CDR1 and CDR2: MGHRA and YSYEKL. The CDR3 has 15 residues. The CDR3 DNA sequence: TGCGCCAGCAGCCAAGGAACAGGGGGAAACACTGAAGCTTTCTTT. Translated: CASSQGTGGNTEAFF.

The gene calls are TRBV6-2 or TRBV6-3 and TRBJ2-3; 11 nucleotides match TRBD2. CDR3 length: 18 amino acids. CDR1 and CDR2 (germline): MNHEY, SVGEGT. The trim removed 6 bases at V and 4 bases at J, leaving 15 bases unmatched. The CDR3 loop reads CASSQSTGLAASADTQYF. CDR3 in DNA: TGTGCCAGCAGCCAGAGTACGGGACTAGCGGCCTCTGCAGATACGCAGTATTTT.

The sample holds a few counts of this clonotype. This rearrangement joins TRBV12-3 or TRBV12-4 to TRBJ2-5; TRBD2 might be the D (6 bases). The CDR3 sequence is 14 residues long. V lost 2 bases and J lost 5, with 12 bases in between. The chain's CDR3 is CASSLSGVAETQYF. CDR3 bases: TGTGCCAGCAGTTTATCGGGAGTCGCTGAGACCCAGTACTTC.

The V and J genes are TRBV5-1 and TRBJ1-4; 7 nucleotides line up with TRBD1. CDR3 length: 15 residues. With V trimmed by 3 bases and J by 5 bases, 7 bases remained unmatched. Germline V gene lookup returns CDR1 SGHRS and CDR2 YFSETQ. DNA for the CDR3: TGCGCCAGCAGCTGGTACAGGGGAACGAATGAAAAACTGTTTTTT. This encodes CASSWYRGTNEKLFF.